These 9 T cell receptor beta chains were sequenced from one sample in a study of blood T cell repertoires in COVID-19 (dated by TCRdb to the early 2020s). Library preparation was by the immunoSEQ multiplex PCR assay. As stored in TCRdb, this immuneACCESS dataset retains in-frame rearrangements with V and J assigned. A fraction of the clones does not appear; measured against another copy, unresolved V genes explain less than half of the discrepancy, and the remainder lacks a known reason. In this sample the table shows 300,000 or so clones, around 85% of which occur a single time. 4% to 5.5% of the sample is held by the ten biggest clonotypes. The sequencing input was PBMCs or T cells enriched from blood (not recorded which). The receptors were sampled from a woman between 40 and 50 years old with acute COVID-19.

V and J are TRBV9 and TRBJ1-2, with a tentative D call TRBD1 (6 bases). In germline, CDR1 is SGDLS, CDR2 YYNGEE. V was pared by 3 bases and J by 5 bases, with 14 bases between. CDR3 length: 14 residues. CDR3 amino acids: CASSGSRGGYGYTF. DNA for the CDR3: TGTGCCAGCAGCGGAAGCAGGGGTGGTTATGGCTACACCTTC.

The CDR3 here is CASSPQGLAGGETQYF. The DNA for the CDR3 is TGTGCCAGCAGCCCCCAGGGACTAGCGGGAGGGGAGACCCAGTACTTC. This chain connects TRBV9 to TRBJ2-5; 16 positions match TRBD2. Germline V gene lookup returns CDR1 SGDLS and CDR2 YYNGEE. The CDR3 has 16 residues. Losses at the gene ends were 4 bases for V and 5 bases for J; bases not matched to a gene: 5.

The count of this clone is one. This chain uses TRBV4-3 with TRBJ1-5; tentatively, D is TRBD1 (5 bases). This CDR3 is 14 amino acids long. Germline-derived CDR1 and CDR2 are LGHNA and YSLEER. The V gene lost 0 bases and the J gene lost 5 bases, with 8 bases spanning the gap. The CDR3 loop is CASSQDRVDQPQHF. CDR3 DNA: TGCGCCAGCAGCCAAGACAGGGTGGATCAGCCCCAGCATTTT.

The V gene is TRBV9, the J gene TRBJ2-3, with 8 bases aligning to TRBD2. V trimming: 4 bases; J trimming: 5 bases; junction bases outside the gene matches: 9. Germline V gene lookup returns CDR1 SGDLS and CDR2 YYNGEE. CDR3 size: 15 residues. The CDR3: CASSPPGLVEDTQYF. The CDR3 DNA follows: TGTGCCAGCAGCCCCCCGGGACTAGTGGAAGATACGCAGTATTTT.

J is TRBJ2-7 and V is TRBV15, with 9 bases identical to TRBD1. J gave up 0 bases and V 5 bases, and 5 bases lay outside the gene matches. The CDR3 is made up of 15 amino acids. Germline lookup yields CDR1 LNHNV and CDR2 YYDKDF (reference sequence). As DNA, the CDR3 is TGTGCCACCAGCGGTGGACAGGGGCCCTCCTACGAGCAGTACTTC. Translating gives CATSGGQGPSYEQYF.

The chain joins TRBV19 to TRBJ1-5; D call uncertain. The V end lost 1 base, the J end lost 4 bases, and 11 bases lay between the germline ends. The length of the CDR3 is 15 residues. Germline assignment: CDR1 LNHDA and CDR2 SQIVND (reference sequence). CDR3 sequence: CASSIGGSDNQPQHF. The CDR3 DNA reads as TGTGCCAGTAGTATAGGAGGATCCGATAATCAGCCCCAGCATTTT.

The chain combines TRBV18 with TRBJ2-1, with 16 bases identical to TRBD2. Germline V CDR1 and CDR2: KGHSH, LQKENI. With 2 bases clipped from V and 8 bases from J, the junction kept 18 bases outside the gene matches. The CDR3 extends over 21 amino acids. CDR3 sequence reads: CASSPSVGLAGGSGKLYEQFF. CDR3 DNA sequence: TGTGCCAGCTCACCAAGCGTGGGACTAGCGGGGGGGAGCGGCAAGTTGTATGAGCAGTTCTTC. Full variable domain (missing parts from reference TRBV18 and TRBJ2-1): NAGVMQNPRHLVRRRGQEARLRCSPMKGHSHVYWYRQLPEEGLKFMVYLQKENIIDESGMPKERFSAEFPKEGPSILRIQQVVRGDSAAYFCASSPSVGLAGGSGKLYEQFFGPGTRLTVL.

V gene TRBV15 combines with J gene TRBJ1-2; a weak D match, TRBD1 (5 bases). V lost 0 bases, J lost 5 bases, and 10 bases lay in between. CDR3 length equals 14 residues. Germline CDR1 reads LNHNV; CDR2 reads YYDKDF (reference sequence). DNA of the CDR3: TGTGCCACCAGCAGAGATCAGGGTTCTTATGGCTACACCTTC. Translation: CATSRDQGSYGYTF.

CDR3 in DNA: TGTGCCAGCAGTGAGATGGGACAGGGTGTGAACGAGCAGTACTTC. Translating it yields CASSEMGQGVNEQYF. The rearrangement links TRBV6-1 to TRBJ2-7; 9 bases map to TRBD1. Germline values: CDR1 MNHNS, CDR2 SASEGT. The V segment lost 3 bases and the J segment 5 bases; nucleotides outside the gene matches: 8. This CDR3 contains 15 residues.